This is a list of T cell receptor beta chains from one sample in a study of T cell responses to AZD1222 COVID-19 vaccine. The data were produced by immunoSEQ multiplex PCR, yet TCRdb's version contains in-frame clones alone and is incomplete. This sample has roughly 150,000 clones, with around 88% found just once. The sample in question was peripheral blood, obtained on day 0 of AZD1222 vaccination. Source of these receptors: an adult in good health. Both conserved end residues are part of each CDR3. Fields, in order: V gene, clone size, D gene, J gene, CDR3 protein, CDR3 DNA. D genes are given only for firm matches. Some rows have no size entry. The others give once, few or many, or a class for an expanded clone.

v_call: TRBV5-1; clone_size: .; d_call: .; j_call: TRBJ2-2; cdr3_aa: CASREGVQAGELFF; cdr3_nt: TGCGCCAGCAGAGAGGGGGTTCAGGCCGGGGAGCTGTTTTTT
v_call: TRBV2; clone_size: .; d_call: TRBD1; j_call: TRBJ2-1; cdr3_aa: CASSRDSPNEQFF; cdr3_nt: TGTGCCAGCAGTAGGGACAGCCCGAATGAGCAGTTCTTC
v_call: TRBV3-1/TRBV3-2; clone_size: .; d_call: TRBD1; j_call: TRBJ2-7; cdr3_aa: CASSQTRIGLGQASYEQYF; cdr3_nt: TGTGCCAGCAGCCAAACCAGAATCGGGCTAGGACAGGCATCCTACGAGCAGTACTTC
v_call: TRBV19; clone_size: .; d_call: .; j_call: TRBJ2-1; cdr3_aa: CASSLSRDAAFNEQFF; cdr3_nt: TGTGCCAGTAGTCTTAGCAGGGACGCCGCTTTCAATGAGCAGTTCTTC
v_call: TRBV15; clone_size: .; d_call: TRBD2; j_call: TRBJ2-5; cdr3_aa: CATSEAGGQETQYF; cdr3_nt: TGTGCCACCAGCGAAGCGGGAGGACAGGAGACCCAGTACTTC
v_call: TRBV27; clone_size: few; d_call: .; j_call: TRBJ2-1; cdr3_aa: CASSLWGTSMGEQFF; cdr3_nt: TGTGCCAGCAGTTTATGGGGGACGTCTATGGGTGAGCAGTTCTTC
v_call: TRBV27; clone_size: .; d_call: .; j_call: TRBJ2-3; cdr3_aa: CASRQLRQSSRAPSTDTQYF; cdr3_nt: TGTGCCAGCAGGCAACTCCGACAAAGTTCGAGAGCTCCTAGCACAGATACGCAGTATTTT
v_call: TRBV6-1; clone_size: .; d_call: TRBD2; j_call: TRBJ2-1; cdr3_aa: CASSDTGTILYNEQFF; cdr3_nt: TGTGCCAGCAGTGATACCGGGACTATCCTATACAATGAGCAGTTCTTC
v_call: TRBV5-5; clone_size: few; d_call: .; j_call: TRBJ1-2; cdr3_aa: CASSLDREGGYTF; cdr3_nt: TGTGCCAGCAGCTTGGACAGGGAGGGCGGCTACACCTTC
v_call: TRBV7-2; clone_size: once; d_call: TRBD2; j_call: TRBJ2-3; cdr3_aa: CASSLVGGGGSYPDTQYF; cdr3_nt: TGTGCCAGCAGCCTCGTGGGGGGAGGCGGGAGTTACCCAGATACGCAGTATTTT
v_call: TRBV6-2/TRBV6-3; clone_size: .; d_call: TRBD1; j_call: TRBJ2-7; cdr3_aa: CASSRTGENAEQYF; cdr3_nt: TGTGCCAGCAGTCGAACAGGGGAGAATGCCGAGCAGTACTTC
v_call: TRBV19; clone_size: .; d_call: TRBD1; j_call: TRBJ2-5; cdr3_aa: CASSKDRTGRQETQYF; cdr3_nt: TGTGCCAGTAGTAAGGATCGGACAGGGCGGCAAGAGACCCAGTACTTC
v_call: TRBV4-2; clone_size: once; d_call: .; j_call: TRBJ2-2; cdr3_aa: CASSLISAGPNTGELFF; cdr3_nt: TGTGCCAGCAGCCTCATTTCGGCGGGGCCGAACACCGGGGAGCTGTTTTTT
v_call: TRBV6-5; clone_size: .; d_call: .; j_call: TRBJ1-4; cdr3_aa: CASSYRASNEKLFF; cdr3_nt: TGTGCCAGCAGTTACCGAGCTAGTAATGAAAAACTGTTTTTT
v_call: TRBV12-3/TRBV12-4; clone_size: .; d_call: .; j_call: TRBJ1-2; cdr3_aa: CASSYGGGYTF; cdr3_nt: TGTGCCAGCTCTTACGGGGGGGGCTACACCTTC